Shown below are 30 T cell receptor beta chains from a single sample sequenced in a study of cytomegalovirus exposure and HLA in healthy donors. Both 60 Vbeta primers and 13 Jbeta primers went into the PCR. The data were produced by immunoSEQ multiplex PCR, yet TCRdb's version contains in-frame clones alone and is incomplete. The table lists more than 95,000 clones, around 81% of them singletons. The source material was PBMCs. The source is a woman aged 30 to 39 in good health and CMV-seronegative.

The chain carries TRBV28 and TRBJ2-5; TRBD2 might be the D (5 bases). The CDR3 runs to 12 residues. The germline gives CDR1 MDHEN, CDR2 SYDVKM. Trimming stripped 7 bases from V and 2 bases from J, with 8 bases between. CDR3 sequence reads: CASTGLQETQYF. CDR3 sequence (DNA): TGTGCCAGCACCGGACTTCAAGAGACCCAGTACTTC.

This chain links TRBV18 with TRBJ2-1; D possibly corresponds to TRBD2 (6 bases). The CDR3 runs to 15 residues. V lost 0 bases and J lost 8, with 14 bases in between. Germline values: CDR1 KGHSH, CDR2 LQKENI. In DNA, the CDR3 is TGTGCCAGCTCACCACCGGGAGGACTGTCGGATGAGCAGTTCTTC. Translated, it gives CASSPPGGLSDEQFF.

V is TRBV7-2 and J is TRBJ2-1; a weak D match, TRBD2 (7 bases). V lost 0 bases, J lost 0 bases, and 12 bases lay in between. Germline CDR1 is SGHTA and CDR2 is FQGNSA. The CDR3 is 17 residues long. This CDR3 is CASSLAGRGASYNEQFF. For the CDR3, the DNA is TGTGCCAGCAGCTTAGCTGGCCGGGGGGCCTCCTACAATGAGCAGTTCTTC.

V usage is TRBV11-1 and J usage is TRBJ2-7; perhaps TRBD1 as D (6 bases). V was cut by 0 bases and J by 0 bases, with 6 bases left in between. The germline gives CDR1 SGHAT, CDR2 FQDESV (reference sequence). This CDR3 spans 14 amino acids. Here the CDR3 reads CASSLADSSYEQYF. The CDR3 DNA follows: TGTGCCAGCAGCTTAGCGGACAGCTCCTACGAGCAGTACTTC.

The table lists this clone with a few counts. CDR3 sequence: CASSWASFGSNTDTQYF. The CDR3 DNA follows: TGTGCCAGCAGCTGGGCCTCGTTCGGAAGTAACACAGATACGCAGTATTTT. The rearrangement links TRBV7-8 to TRBJ2-3; D ambiguous. The CDR3 extends over 17 amino acids. Germline V CDR1 and CDR2: SGHVS, FQNEAQ. Trimming stripped 4 bases from V and 2 bases from J, with 19 bases between.

The chain is built from TRBV11-2 and TRBJ2-3, with a tentative D call TRBD2 (6 bases). Germline loops: CDR1 SGHAT, CDR2 FQNNGV. V lost 6 bases and J lost 0, with 16 bases in between. The CDR3 contains 16 residues. For the CDR3, the DNA is TGTGCCAGCAGTTCCGCGGGGAGGCCTAGCACAGATACGCAGTATTTT. It translates to CASSSAGRPSTDTQYF.

The chain employs TRBV19 and TRBJ2-7; TRBD1 might be the D (5 bases). Germline lookup yields CDR1 LNHDA and CDR2 SQIVND (reference sequence). Between the trimmed V and J ends, which lost 4 bases and 2 bases, there was a span of 6 bases. The CDR3 totals 12 residues. This chain's CDR3 is CASSKGPYEQYF. The DNA for the CDR3 is TGTGCCAGTAGTAAGGGGCCCTACGAGCAGTACTTC. The variable domain in full, completed from reference TRBV19 and TRBJ2-7, reads DGGITQSPKYLFRKEGQNVTLSCEQNLNHDAMYWYRQDPGQGLRLIYYSQIVNDFQKGDIAEGYSVSREKKESFPLTVTSAQKNPTAFYLCASSKGPYEQYFGPGTRLTVT.

The chain is built from TRBV6-1 and TRBJ2-3, with no clear D. The ends were cut back, 8 bases at V and 7 bases at J, with 16 bases in the middle. Germline V CDR1 and CDR2: MNHNS, SASEGT. The CDR3 sequence is 13 residues long. In nucleotides, the CDR3 is TGTGCCAGCCTTATAAATCGGTTTAATACGCAGTATTTT. It encodes CASLINRFNTQYF.

The V and J genes are TRBV18 and TRBJ2-7; 7 positions match TRBD1. The CDR3 spans 14 residues. CDR1 and CDR2 (germline): KGHSH, LQKENI. V was clipped by 4 bases and J by 3 bases; unmatched bases: 6. CDR3 region: CASSLAGTDYEQYF. The CDR3 DNA is TGTGCCAGCTCACTCGCCGGGACAGACTACGAGCAGTACTTC.

The count of this clone is one. This chain connects TRBV9 to TRBJ2-3; 8 bases are a match to TRBD2. This CDR3 region has 16 residues. Looked up from germline, CDR1 is SGDLS and CDR2 is YYNGEE. With V trimmed by 0 bases and J by 6 bases, 9 bases remained unmatched. The CDR3 sequence: CASSVVPREGQDTQYF. CDR3 DNA: TGTGCCAGCAGCGTAGTGCCCCGGGAGGGCCAGGATACGCAGTATTTT.

The rearrangement uses TRBV28 and TRBJ2-1; D possibly corresponds to TRBD2 (6 bases). Germline V gene data show CDR1 as MDHEN and CDR2 as SYDVKM. The CDR3 totals 14 residues. With 5 bases removed from V and 9 bases from J, the gap between germline ends came to 17 bases. The chain's CDR3 is CASSPGTAGSEQFF. The CDR3 nucleotides are TGTGCCAGCAGTCCCGGGACCGCGGGGAGTGAGCAGTTCTTC.

This chain connects TRBV11-1 to TRBJ2-1; 12 bases match TRBD2. Germline values: CDR1 SGHAT, CDR2 FQDESV (reference sequence). The CDR3 extends over 18 amino acids. The junction had 3 bases not matched to a gene; V was cut back by 0 bases and J by 0 bases. The DNA for the CDR3 is TGTGCCAGCAGCTTAGCAGGACTAGCGGGAAGCTCCTACAATGAGCAGTTCTTC. It encodes CASSLAGLAGSSYNEQFF.

The rearrangement uses TRBV7-2 and TRBJ2-5; 10 bases fit TRBD2. The V segment lost 4 bases and the J segment 5 bases; nucleotides outside the gene matches: 4. The CDR3 is 14 amino acids. Looked up from germline, CDR1 is SGHTA and CDR2 is FQGNSA. Written as DNA, the CDR3 is TGTGCCAGCAGCTATAGCGGGAGGCAGGAGACCCAGTACTTC. It encodes CASSYSGRQETQYF.

The chain links TRBV7-2 to TRBJ2-7; the match to TRBD2 covers 8 bases. Germline CDR1 SGHTA, CDR2 FQGNSA. The CDR3 is 14 amino acids. After removal of 1 base from V and 2 bases from J, the junction contained 1 base not matched to a gene. In DNA, the CDR3 is TGTGCCAGCAGCTTAGGACTAGCGACCTACGAGCAGTACTTC. Its translation: CASSLGLATYEQYF. Combining the CDR3 with reference TRBV7-2 and TRBJ2-7 gives the whole variable domain GAGVSQSPSNKVTEKGKDVELRCDPISGHTALYWYRQSLGQGLEFLIYFQGNSAPDKSGLPSDRFSAERTGGSVSTLTIQRTQQEDSAVYLCASSLGLATYEQYFGPGTRLTVT.

This chain uses TRBV5-1 with TRBJ2-3; weak D call: TRBD1 (6 bases). V dropped 2 bases and J dropped 1 base, with 11 bases sitting between them. Germline V gene lookup returns CDR1 SGHRS and CDR2 YFSETQ. This CDR3 contains 15 residues. CDR3 bases: TGCGCCAGCAGCTTCCAGGGGCGGGGCACAGATACGCAGTATTTT. Protein product: CASSFQGRGTDTQYF.

The chain uses TRBV25-1 and TRBJ2-3, with a weak D call TRBD1 (5 bases). The V gene's germline CDR1 is MGHDK and CDR2 SYGVNS. With 1 base removed from V and 3 bases from J, the gap between germline ends came to 14 bases. The CDR3 consists of 16 residues. The CDR3 DNA sequence: TGTGCCAGCAGTGAATCCCCAGGGCAGGAGACAGATACGCAGTATTTT. Translation: CASSESPGQETDTQYF.

This clone was seen only once. The gene calls are TRBV19 and TRBJ1-5, with 8 bases aligning to TRBD1. The germline V gene has CDR1 LNHDA and CDR2 SQIVND (reference sequence). After removal of 6 bases from V and 3 bases from J, the junction contained 4 bases not matched to a gene. CDR3 length: 14 residues. This CDR3 is CASRDRENNQPQHF. CDR3 coding DNA: TGTGCCAGTAGGGACAGGGAAAACAATCAGCCCCAGCATTTT.

The chain recombines TRBV7-2 with TRBJ2-7, with 11 bases fitting TRBD1. V was clipped by 5 bases and J by 4 bases; unmatched bases: 4. The CDR3 is 14 amino acids. Germline CDR1 reads SGHTA; CDR2 reads FQGNSA. The chain's CDR3 is CASSQGQGAYEQYF. The CDR3 nucleotides are TGTGCCAGCAGCCAAGGACAGGGGGCTTACGAGCAGTACTTC.

The table lists this clone with a few counts. The rearrangement links TRBV6-1 to TRBJ2-6; no firm D call. V dropped 3 bases and J dropped 0 bases, with 9 bases sitting between them. Per the germline V gene, CDR1 is MNHNS and CDR2 is SASEGT. This CDR3 is built from 16 residues. The CDR3 DNA sequence: TGTGCCAGCAGTGAGGAACAGTTCTCTGGGGCCAACGTCCTGACTTTC. It is translated as CASSEEQFSGANVLTF.

The chain links TRBV6-6 to TRBJ2-2; the match to TRBD2 covers 11 bases. After removal of 6 bases from V and 1 base from J, the junction contained 1 base not matched to a gene. This CDR3 is 15 amino acids long. Germline V gene data show CDR1 as MNHNY and CDR2 as SVGAGI (reference sequence). The CDR3 coding sequence is TGTGCCAGCAGGCTAGCGGGAGGGAACACCGGGGAGCTGTTTTTT. Its translation is CASRLAGGNTGELFF.

V usage is TRBV2 and J usage is TRBJ2-7, with 7 bases that match TRBD1. Germline-derived CDR1 and CDR2 are SNHLY and FYNNEI. Trimming removed 2 bases from V and 2 bases from J; junction bases left unmatched: 3. The CDR3 sequence is 14 residues long. This CDR3 reads CASSEKQGAYEQYF. The CDR3 DNA sequence: TGTGCCAGCAGTGAAAAGCAGGGGGCCTACGAGCAGTACTTC.

Comments on this clone: Sequence at one end of the junction differs from germline and may be a read error. V is TRBV7-9 and J is TRBJ2-1, with D possibly TRBD1 on 6 matching bases. The germline CDR1 and CDR2 sequences are SEHNR and FQNEAQ (reference sequence). This CDR3 region has 14 residues. The CDR3 DNA follows: TGTTCCAGCAGCTCTTGGACAGCTCCAAATGAGCAGTTCTTC. Residues: CSSSSWTAPNEQFF.

The V gene is TRBV5-4, the J gene TRBJ2-1; D gene unclear. This CDR3 contains 14 residues. Germline V gene sequence: CDR1 SGHNT, CDR2 YYREEE (reference sequence). Trimming took off 2 bases at V and 5 bases at J, with 11 bases between the two ends. The CDR3 loop reads CASSFPKPDNEQFF. CDR3 bases: TGTGCCAGCAGCTTTCCAAAACCGGACAATGAGCAGTTCTTC.

The chain links TRBV5-1 to TRBJ2-6; TRBD2 is a possible D gene (6 bases). Trimming took 10 bases from V and 1 from J, leaving 12 bases between them. Looked up from germline, CDR1 is SGHRS and CDR2 is YFSETQ. This CDR3 comprises 14 residues. CDR3 coding DNA: TGCGCCTCCGAGGAGGGTTCTGGGGCCAACGTCCTGACTTTC. Encoded protein: CASEEGSGANVLTF.

This clone showed up just once. V usage is TRBV21-1 and J usage is TRBJ2-7; the table's D call, TRBD2, was not checked against the DNA. TRBV21-1 is a pseudogene locus. CDR3 length: 19 residues. CDR3 loop: CASSLRTSGAPQWNYEQYF. DNA of the CDR3: TGTGCCAGCAGCTTAAGGACTAGCGGGGCCCCACAATGGAACTACGAGCAGTACTTC.

V and J are TRBV7-3 and TRBJ2-1; 13 nucleotides line up with TRBD2. V lost 0 bases, J lost 4 bases, and 3 bases stayed unmatched. Germline V lookup: CDR1 SGHTA, CDR2 FQGTGA. The CDR3 consists of 17 residues. The CDR3 DNA is TGTGCCAGCAGCTTAACGGGACTAGCGGGACAATACAATGAGCAGTTCTTC. Translation gives CASSLTGLAGQYNEQFF.

The V gene is TRBV5-1, the J gene TRBJ2-4; TRBD2 aligns across 11 bases. This CDR3 has 17 residues. The germline V gene encodes CDR1 SGHRS and CDR2 YFSETQ. Trimming removed 2 bases from V and 0 bases from J; junction bases left unmatched: 4. The CDR3 sequence is CASSLGGLAVAKNIQYF. The CDR3 DNA follows: TGCGCCAGCAGCTTAGGGGGACTAGCGGTAGCCAAAAACATTCAGTACTTC.

As regards this clone: The junction and the germline gene differ at one end; a read error may be behind it. J is TRBJ2-3 and V is TRBV6-5; 8 bases are a match to TRBD1. The CDR3 consists of 15 residues. Germline CDR1 reads MNHEY; CDR2 reads SVGAGI. CDR3 residues: CVSSYGQGSTDTQYF. CDR3 coding DNA: TGTGTCAGCAGTTACGGACAGGGCAGCACAGATACGCAGTATTTT.

The chain combines TRBV28 with TRBJ2-7, with 7 bases that match TRBD2. From germline, CDR1 is MDHEN and CDR2 SYDVKM. This CDR3 region has 16 residues. After removal of 2 bases from V and 3 bases from J, the junction contained 10 bases not matched to a gene. The CDR3 sequence: CASSLASASGVYEQYF. CDR3 DNA sequence: TGTGCCAGCAGTTTAGCTTCGGCTAGCGGAGTCTACGAGCAGTACTTC.

The CDR3 region is CASSPGGRWGEQFF. CDR3 DNA: TGCGCCAGCAGCCCCGGCGGGAGGTGGGGTGAGCAGTTCTTC. The chain joins TRBV5-1 to TRBJ2-1, with 8 nucleotides matching TRBD2. V dropped 4 bases and J dropped 9; count of bases not matched to a gene: 9. Germline V gene lookup returns CDR1 SGHRS and CDR2 YFSETQ. The length of the CDR3 is 14 residues.